This TCR beta chain was recorded in a study of OX40 agonist ivuxolimab in advanced cancers. The length of the CDR3 is 17 residues. Looked up from germline, CDR1 is SGHRS and CDR2 is YFSETQ. Unmatched junction bases numbered 7, after V lost 0 bases and J lost 3 bases. The protocol was immunoSEQ multiplex PCR, while the TCRdb copy is restricted to in-frame clones and leaves out a portion. The data contain about 110,000 clones, around 93% of them singletons. The receptor comes from an adult with an advanced solid tumor such as melanoma, head and neck, liver or kidney cancer. The rearrangement links TRBV5-1 to TRBJ2-3, with 10 nucleotides matching TRBD2. Sequencing used CD4+ or CD8+ T cells sorted from blood, obtained in a trial of the OX40 agonist ivuxolimab. The CDR3 here is CASSLGSSGRLTDTQYF. In DNA, the CDR3 is TGCGCCAGCAGCTTGGGCAGTAGCGGGAGGCTTACAGATACGCAGTATTTT.